These 9 T cell receptor beta chains originate from one sample sequenced in a study of monozygotic twins with inflammatory bowel disease. TCRdb reanalyzed the 5' RACE reads, giving one entry per CDR3 protein sequence and no DNA. This sample's clone table lists some 150,000 distinct CDR3 sequences. The source material was blood. The source of these receptors is a human donor with ulcerative colitis or Crohn's disease, or a healthy co-twin of an affected twin (not recorded which).

This chain links TRBV7-6 with TRBJ2-1. Germline V gives CDR1 SGHVS, CDR2 FNYEAQ. This CDR3 spans 17 amino acids. This CDR3 is CASSPPAGGSSYNEQFF.

The V and J genes are TRBV3-1 and TRBJ2-7; TCRdb lists TRBD1, though no DNA is available to test this call. The germline CDR1 and CDR2 sequences are LGHDT and YNNKEL (reference sequence). The CDR3 contains 15 residues. The chain's CDR3 is CASSHRQGTGYEQYF.

The chain links TRBV6-2 or TRBV6-3 to TRBJ1-5; the D call of TRBD1 rests on TCRdb alone, since no DNA is present to check it. From germline, CDR1 is MNHEY and CDR2 SVGEGT. The CDR3 contains 15 residues. The CDR3: CASSSRDRFNQPQHF.

The J gene is TRBJ1-3, the V gene TRBV12-3 or TRBV12-4; TCRdb returns TRBD1, unconfirmable since there is no DNA. CDR3 size: 17 residues. This CDR3 is CARSLFPTGVSGNTIYF.

The gene calls are TRBV28 and TRBJ2-7; without DNA, the TCRdb call of TRBD2 cannot be checked. The length of the CDR3 is 13 residues. Germline V gene lookup returns CDR1 MDHEN and CDR2 SYDVKM. The chain's CDR3 is CASSPAQTAEQYF.

CDR3 amino acids: CASSQDLRITDTQYF. The rearrangement joins TRBV4-2 to TRBJ2-3. This CDR3 is 15 amino acids long. The germline V gene has CDR1 LGHNA and CDR2 YNFKEQ.

V usage is TRBV20-1 and J usage is TRBJ2-1; TCRdb names TRBD1, which stays unverified in the absence of DNA. CDR3 length: 15 amino acids. Germline CDR1 is DFQATT and CDR2 is SNEGSKA (reference sequence). The CDR3 reads CSAERGQNSYNEQFF.

Here the CDR3 reads CASSPGLRGLEQYF. V usage is TRBV6-6 and J usage is TRBJ2-7; TCRdb outputs TRBD1, but without DNA this stays unchecked. The CDR3 contains 14 residues. Germline lookup yields CDR1 MNHNY and CDR2 SVGAGI (reference sequence).

The V and J genes are TRBV4-1 and TRBJ1-2; absent DNA, TCRdb's TRBD1 call cannot be checked. Germline V gene data show CDR1 as MGHRA and CDR2 as YSYEKL. This CDR3 is 16 amino acids long. The CDR3 sequence: CASSQEQGGIRYGYTF.